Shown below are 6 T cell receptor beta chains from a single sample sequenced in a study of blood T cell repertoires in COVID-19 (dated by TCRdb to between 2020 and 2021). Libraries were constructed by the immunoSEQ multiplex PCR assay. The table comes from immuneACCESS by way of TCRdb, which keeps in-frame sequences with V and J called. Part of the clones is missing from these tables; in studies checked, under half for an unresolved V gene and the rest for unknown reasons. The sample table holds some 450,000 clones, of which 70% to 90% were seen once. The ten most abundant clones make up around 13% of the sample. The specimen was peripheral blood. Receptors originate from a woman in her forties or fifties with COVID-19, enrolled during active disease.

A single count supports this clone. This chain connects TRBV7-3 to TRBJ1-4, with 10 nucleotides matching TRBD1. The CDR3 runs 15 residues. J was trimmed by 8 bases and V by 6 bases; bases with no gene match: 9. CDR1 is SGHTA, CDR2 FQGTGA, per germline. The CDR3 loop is CASSTDRGQGEKLFF. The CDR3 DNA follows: TGTGCCAGCAGTACAGACAGGGGGCAGGGGGAAAAACTGTTTTTT.

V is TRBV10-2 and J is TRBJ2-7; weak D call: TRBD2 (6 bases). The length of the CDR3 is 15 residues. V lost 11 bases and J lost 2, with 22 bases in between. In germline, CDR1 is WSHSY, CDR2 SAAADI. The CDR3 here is CALLDGGAPTYEQYF. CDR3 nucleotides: TGCGCCCTCTTAGACGGCGGGGCGCCCACCTACGAGCAGTACTTC.

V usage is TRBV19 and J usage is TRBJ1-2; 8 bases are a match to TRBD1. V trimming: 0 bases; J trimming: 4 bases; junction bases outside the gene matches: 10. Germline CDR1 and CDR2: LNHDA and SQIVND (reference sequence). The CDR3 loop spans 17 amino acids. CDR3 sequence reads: CASSIDEMTGAIYGYTF. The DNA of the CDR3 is TGTGCCAGTAGTATAGATGAGATGACAGGGGCGATCTATGGCTACACCTTC.

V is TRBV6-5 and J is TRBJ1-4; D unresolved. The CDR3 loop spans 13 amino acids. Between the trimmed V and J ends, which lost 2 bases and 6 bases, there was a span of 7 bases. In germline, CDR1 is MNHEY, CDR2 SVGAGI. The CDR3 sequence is CASSYSLDEKLFF. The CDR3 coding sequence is TGTGCCAGCAGTTACAGTCTAGATGAAAAACTGTTTTTT.

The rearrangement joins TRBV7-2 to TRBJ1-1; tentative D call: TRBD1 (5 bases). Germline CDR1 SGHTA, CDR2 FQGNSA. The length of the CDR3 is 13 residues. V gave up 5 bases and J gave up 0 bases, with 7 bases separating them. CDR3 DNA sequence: TGTGCCAGCAGCGGCAGGGTGAACACTGAAGCTTTCTTT. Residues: CASSGRVNTEAFF.

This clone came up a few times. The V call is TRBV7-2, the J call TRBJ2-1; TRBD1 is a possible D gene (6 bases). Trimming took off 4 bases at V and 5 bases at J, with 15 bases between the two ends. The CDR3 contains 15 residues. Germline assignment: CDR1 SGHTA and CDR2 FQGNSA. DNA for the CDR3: TGTGCCAGCAGCTCCTCAGGGGTCCTCAACAATGAGCAGTTCTTC. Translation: CASSSSGVLNNEQFF.